A selection of T cell receptor beta chains follows, all from one sample in a study of human T cells and chemical hapten exposure. TCRdb ran MiXCR on the RACE reads and lists one entry per CDR3 protein. The sample holds about 270,000 distinct CDR3 sequences, roughly 8% seen once. Material: whole blood, obtained in connection with sensitization to the hapten diphenylcyclopropenone (DPC). Receptor source: a man aged 18 to 29 with alopecia areata. Some clones in this sample may be carry-over from other donors' samples. CDR3s include the opening cysteine and the closing phenylalanine or tryptophan. A D gene is named only where the DNA matches it firmly. A clone size is listed for some rows: how often the clone was seen (once, few, many), or a class if it is expanded.

abundance: NA
v_gene: TRBV7-2
d_gene: NA
j_gene: TRBJ1-5
CDR3aa: CASSPSEGTYSNQPQHF
CDR3nt: TGTGCCAGCAGCCCCTCGGAGGGGACTTATAGCAATCAGCCCCAGCATTTT

abundance: NA
v_gene: TRBV20-1
d_gene: NA
j_gene: TRBJ2-7
CDR3aa: CSARGQGPDRQYF
CDR3nt: TGCAGTGCTCGGGGGCAGGGGCCTGACCGCCAGTACTTC

abundance: NA
v_gene: TRBV7-9
d_gene: TRBD1
j_gene: TRBJ2-7
CDR3aa: CASSLLVGQGAPYEQYF
CDR3nt: TGTGCCAGCAGCTTACTCGTAGGGCAGGGGGCCCCCTACGAGCAGTACTTC

abundance: many
v_gene: TRBV4-2
d_gene: NA
j_gene: TRBJ2-6
CDR3aa: CASSPGGTVYYSGANVLTF
CDR3nt: TGTGCCAGCAGCCCAGGGGGGACGGTCTACTACTCTGGGGCCAACGTCCTGACTTTC

abundance: few
v_gene: TRBV7-2
d_gene: NA
j_gene: TRBJ2-3
CDR3aa: CASSVIVGTDTQYF
CDR3nt: TGTGCCAGCAGTGTAATCGTGGGCACAGATACGCAGTATTTT

abundance: few
v_gene: TRBV5-1
d_gene: TRBD2
j_gene: TRBJ2-2
CDR3aa: CASRIPGGSTGELFF
CDR3nt: TGCGCCAGCAGAATCCCGGGGGGTTCCACCGGGGAGCTGTTTTTT

abundance: many
v_gene: TRBV6-2/TRBV6-3
d_gene: TRBD1
j_gene: TRBJ1-2
CDR3aa: CASREPGQGHYGYTF
CDR3nt: TGTGCCAGCAGGGAGCCGGGACAGGGGCACTATGGCTACACCTTC

abundance: NA
v_gene: TRBV5-1
d_gene: NA
j_gene: TRBJ1-1
CDR3aa: CASSSSGSGNTEAFF
CDR3nt: TGCGCCAGCAGCTCGTCTGGGAGCGGGAACACTGAAGCTTTCTTT

abundance: many
v_gene: TRBV28
d_gene: NA
j_gene: TRBJ1-2
CDR3aa: CASSFLRRTVYGYTF
CDR3nt: TGTGCCAGCAGTTTCCTTAGAAGGACAGTCTATGGCTACACCTTC

abundance: NA
v_gene: TRBV5-1
d_gene: TRBD1
j_gene: TRBJ1-1
CDR3aa: CASSSGQGARAEAFF
CDR3nt: TGCGCCAGCAGCTCGGGACAGGGGGCGCGGGCTGAAGCTTTCTTT

abundance: few
v_gene: TRBV6-4
d_gene: NA
j_gene: TRBJ2-4
CDR3aa: CASSPSDTSFNIQYF
CDR3nt: TGTGCCAGCAGTCCCTCGGACACGTCGTTCAACATTCAGTACTTC

abundance: many
v_gene: TRBV12-3/TRBV12-4
d_gene: TRBD1
j_gene: TRBJ1-1
CDR3aa: CASSVSGTGGAWFGTEAFF
CDR3nt: TGTGCCAGCAGTGTATCCGGGACAGGGGGCGCGTGGTTCGGGACTGAAGCTTTCTTT

abundance: many
v_gene: TRBV20-1
d_gene: NA
j_gene: TRBJ2-3
CDR3aa: CSARAPDSYTDTQYF
CDR3nt: TGCAGTGCTAGAGCCCCGGACAGTTACACAGATACGCAGTATTTT

abundance: many
v_gene: TRBV12-3/TRBV12-4
d_gene: NA
j_gene: TRBJ1-1
CDR3aa: CASSFPGQFEAFF
CDR3nt: TGTGCCAGCAGTTTCCCCGGACAGTTTGAAGCTTTCTTT

abundance: few
v_gene: TRBV6-5
d_gene: TRBD1
j_gene: TRBJ1-2
CDR3aa: CASRRTGGSGYTF
CDR3nt: TGTGCCAGCAGGCGAACAGGGGGCAGTGGCTACACCTTC

abundance: few
v_gene: TRBV7-9
d_gene: NA
j_gene: TRBJ1-1
CDR3aa: CASSLRGPEAFF
CDR3nt: TGTGCCAGCAGCTTACGAGGGCCTGAAGCTTTCTTT

abundance: many
v_gene: TRBV6-6
d_gene: NA
j_gene: TRBJ2-3
CDR3aa: CASSYQTDTQYF
CDR3nt: TGTGCCAGCAGTTACCAGACAGATACGCAGTATTTT

abundance: few
v_gene: TRBV7-8
d_gene: NA
j_gene: TRBJ2-7
CDR3aa: CASSLEQKYEQYF
CDR3nt: TGTGCCAGCAGCTTAGAACAGAAATACGAGCAGTACTTC

abundance: many
v_gene: TRBV4-3
d_gene: TRBD2
j_gene: TRBJ2-7
CDR3aa: CASSQDSGGWNEQYF
CDR3nt: TGCGCCAGCAGCCAAGATAGCGGGGGTTGGAACGAGCAGTACTTC

abundance: many
v_gene: TRBV7-2
d_gene: TRBD2
j_gene: TRBJ2-5
CDR3aa: CASSLERGGQETQYF
CDR3nt: TGTGCCAGCAGCTTAGAGCGGGGGGGCCAAGAGACCCAGTACTTC

abundance: NA
v_gene: TRBV21-1
d_gene: NA
j_gene: TRBJ2-7
CDR3aa: CASSAGPPPSGRQYF
CDR3nt: TGTGCCAGCAGTGCCGGGCCGCCTCCCTCCGGTAGGCAGTACTTC

abundance: NA
v_gene: TRBV29-1
d_gene: NA
j_gene: TRBJ1-1
CDR3aa: CSVEGWVNTEAFF
CDR3nt: TGCAGCGTTGAAGGGTGGGTGAACACTGAAGCTTTCTTT

abundance: many
v_gene: TRBV20-1
d_gene: TRBD1
j_gene: TRBJ2-2
CDR3aa: CSASSGGTGELFF
CDR3nt: TGCAGTGCTAGTTCAGGGGGCACCGGGGAGCTGTTTTTT

abundance: many
v_gene: TRBV7-2
d_gene: TRBD1
j_gene: TRBJ1-4
CDR3aa: CASSLETGTGDYNEKLFF
CDR3nt: TGTGCCAGCAGCTTAGAAACCGGGACAGGGGACTATAATGAAAAACTGTTTTTT

abundance: NA
v_gene: TRBV29-1
d_gene: NA
j_gene: TRBJ1-1
CDR3aa: CSVFITGAMNTEAFF
CDR3nt: TGCAGCGTGTTCATCACTGGTGCGATGAACACTGAAGCTTTCTTT

abundance: NA
v_gene: TRBV6-2/TRBV6-3
d_gene: NA
j_gene: TRBJ2-5
CDR3aa: CASSYSILRRQETQYF
CDR3nt: TGTGCCAGCAGTTACTCGATTCTTCGACGACAAGAGACCCAGTACTTC

abundance: few
v_gene: TRBV6-2/TRBV6-3
d_gene: NA
j_gene: TRBJ2-1
CDR3aa: CASILGAAYNEQFF
CDR3nt: TGTGCCAGCATCCTAGGGGCGGCTTACAATGAGCAGTTCTTC

abundance: NA
v_gene: TRBV28
d_gene: TRBD2
j_gene: TRBJ2-1
CDR3aa: CASSGGLVTSNEQFF
CDR3nt: TGTGCCAGCAGTGGAGGACTAGTAACGTCCAATGAGCAGTTCTTC

abundance: NA
v_gene: TRBV12-3/TRBV12-4
d_gene: NA
j_gene: TRBJ2-6
CDR3aa: CAITRPSASGANVLTF
CDR3nt: TGTGCCATCACTCGCCCTTCGGCCTCTGGGGCCAACGTCCTGACTTTC

abundance: few
v_gene: TRBV2
d_gene: NA
j_gene: TRBJ1-5
CDR3aa: CASSGQSTLNQPQHF
CDR3nt: TGTGCCAGCAGTGGACAGTCTACACTGAATCAGCCCCAGCATTTT

abundance: NA
v_gene: TRBV6-2/TRBV6-3
d_gene: TRBD1
j_gene: TRBJ1-5
CDR3aa: CASSYAGGRSNQPQHF
CDR3nt: TGTGCCAGCAGTTACGCAGGGGGCAGGAGCAATCAGCCCCAGCATTTT

abundance: NA
v_gene: TRBV7-9
d_gene: NA
j_gene: TRBJ2-7
CDR3aa: CASSIGTDYEQYF
CDR3nt: TGTGCCAGCAGCATTGGGACGGACTACGAGCAGTACTTC

abundance: NA
v_gene: TRBV11-2
d_gene: NA
j_gene: TRBJ2-3
CDR3aa: CASSLLGATDTQYF
CDR3nt: TGTGCCAGCAGCTTGCTGGGAGCAACAGATACGCAGTATTTT

abundance: NA
v_gene: TRBV9
d_gene: NA
j_gene: TRBJ2-3
CDR3aa: CASSIDPGPTPDTQYF
CDR3nt: TGTGCCAGCAGCATCGACCCAGGCCCTACACCAGATACGCAGTATTTT

abundance: NA
v_gene: TRBV5-1
d_gene: TRBD1
j_gene: TRBJ1-6
CDR3aa: CASRDSTGQHNSPLHF
CDR3nt: TGCGCCAGCAGGGATTCGACAGGGCAGCACAATTCACCCCTCCACTTT

abundance: few
v_gene: TRBV3-1
d_gene: TRBD1
j_gene: TRBJ1-1
CDR3aa: CASSQRRDRPEAFF
CDR3nt: TGTGCCAGCAGCCAGCGCCGGGACAGGCCTGAAGCTTTCTTT

abundance: NA
v_gene: TRBV18
d_gene: NA
j_gene: TRBJ1-1
CDR3aa: CASSARDSEEGTEAFF
CDR3nt: TGTGCCAGCTCCGCCAGAGACAGCGAAGAGGGCACTGAAGCTTTCTTT

abundance: NA
v_gene: TRBV4-3
d_gene: NA
j_gene: TRBJ1-4
CDR3aa: CASSQGGGEEKLFF
CDR3nt: TGCGCCAGCAGCCAAGGAGGAGGGGAAGAAAAACTGTTTTTT

abundance: NA
v_gene: TRBV20-1
d_gene: NA
j_gene: TRBJ2-5
CDR3aa: CSARMDPPQETQYF
CDR3nt: TGCAGTGCTAGAATGGACCCCCCCCAAGAGACCCAGTACTTC

abundance: many
v_gene: TRBV7-3
d_gene: NA
j_gene: TRBJ2-7
CDR3aa: CASSLGVAPSYEQYF
CDR3nt: TGTGCCAGCAGCTTAGGAGTTGCGCCTTCCTACGAGCAGTACTTC

abundance: NA
v_gene: TRBV7-2
d_gene: NA
j_gene: TRBJ1-4
CDR3aa: CASSLVSSTTNEKLFF
CDR3nt: TGTGCCAGCAGCTTAGTTAGCTCAACAACTAATGAAAAACTGTTTTTT

abundance: NA
v_gene: TRBV18
d_gene: NA
j_gene: TRBJ1-3
CDR3aa: CASSPNLSGNTIYF
CDR3nt: TGTGCCAGCTCACCAAATCTCTCTGGAAACACCATATATTTT

abundance: few
v_gene: TRBV29-1
d_gene: TRBD1
j_gene: TRBJ2-7
CDR3aa: CSVGDRVEQYF
CDR3nt: TGCAGCGTGGGAGACAGGGTCGAGCAGTACTTC

abundance: NA
v_gene: TRBV5-5
d_gene: NA
j_gene: TRBJ1-5
CDR3aa: CASSPTGGEVSNQPQHF
CDR3nt: TGTGCCAGCAGCCCCACCGGGGGGGAGGTTAGCAATCAGCCCCAGCATTTT

abundance: few
v_gene: TRBV7-2
d_gene: NA
j_gene: TRBJ2-3
CDR3aa: CASSLAQGQTQYF
CDR3nt: TGTGCCAGCAGCTTAGCGCAGGGGCAAACGCAGTATTTT

abundance: many
v_gene: TRBV29-1
d_gene: NA
j_gene: TRBJ2-5
CDR3aa: CSVDMSQETQYF
CDR3nt: TGCAGCGTCGACATGAGTCAAGAGACCCAGTACTTC